This TCR beta chain appears in the sequencing data of a study of shared clonotypes between healthy human individuals. Comment on this clone: Other DNA variants within this sample encode the same CDR3.

Terminally differentiated effector memory CD45RA+ cells were excluded by CCR7 positive selection of CD45RO-negative cells. How the authors handled the data: Filtering differed since immunoSEQ provided only junctions, with no quality scores. Profiled with immunoSEQ multiplex PCR; TCRdb holds only in-frame clones, not every one. V, J and clone size are taken as reported in that table, and D and trimming were inferred from the DNA itself. The sample holds roughly 890,000 clones, 80% to 95% seen once. The receptor was isolated from a man aged 25 to 40 in good health. Sequencing was carried out using naive CD8+ T cells sorted from blood.

CDR3: CASSQVTGGTYEQYF. Written as DNA, the CDR3 is TGCGCCAGCAGCCAAGTGACAGGGGGCACCTACGAGCAGTACTTC. This chain uses TRBV4-1 with TRBJ2-7; the match to TRBD1 covers 10 bases. The CDR3 spans 15 residues. The V gene end was trimmed by 1 base and the J gene end by 2 bases; junction bases not matched to a gene: 2. Germline CDR1 MGHRA, CDR2 YSYEKL.